The rows below give T cell receptor beta chains drawn from one sample of a study of early T cells in non-severe SARS-CoV-2 infection. Each CDR3 protein gets one entry after TCRdb re-called the 5' RACE reads with MiXCR. The sample lists tens of thousands of distinct CDR3 sequences, 20% to 25% occurring once. The sample was whole blood, taken at baseline. These receptors all stem from an adult who was a healthcare worker with PCR-confirmed SARS-CoV-2 infection or an uninfected control (not recorded which). Both conserved end residues are part of each CDR3.

J gene | V gene | CDR3 protein
TRBJ1-6 | TRBV7-3 | CASSLQGQGASPLHF
TRBJ2-7 | TRBV20-1 | CSANDRNDEQYF
TRBJ1-6 | TRBV5-4 | CASSGDTVGSSPLHF
TRBJ1-5 | TRBV2 | CASSPAGFSDQPQHF
TRBJ1-4 | TRBV19 | CTSTSLGHREKLFF
TRBJ2-7 | TRBV15 | CATSGDRDRVFGREQYF
TRBJ2-1 | TRBV7-3 | CASSLTLSNYNEQFF
TRBJ2-5 | TRBV30 | CAWSVQLGQAGTLRIQETQYF
TRBJ2-1 | TRBV20-1 | CSARDRIRKGEQFF
TRBJ2-7 | TRBV19 | CASSIGGEQYF
TRBJ1-5 | TRBV12-3/TRBV12-4 | CASSQTGGNQPQHF
TRBJ2-3 | TRBV12-3/TRBV12-4 | CASSASGTGKQYF